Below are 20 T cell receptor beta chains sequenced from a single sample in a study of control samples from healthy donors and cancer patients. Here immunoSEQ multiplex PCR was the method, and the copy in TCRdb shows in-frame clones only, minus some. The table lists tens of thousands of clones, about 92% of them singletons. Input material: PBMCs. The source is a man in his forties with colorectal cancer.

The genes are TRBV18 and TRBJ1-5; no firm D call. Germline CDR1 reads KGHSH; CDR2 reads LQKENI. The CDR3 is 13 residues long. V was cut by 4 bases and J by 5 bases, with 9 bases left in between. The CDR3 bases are TGTGCCAGCTCACAAGGGAGGGATCAGCCCCAGCATTTT. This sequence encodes CASSQGRDQPQHF. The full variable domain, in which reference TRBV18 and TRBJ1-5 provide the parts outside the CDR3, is NAGVMQNPRHLVRRRGQEARLRCSPMKGHSHVYWYRQLPEEGLKFMVYLQKENIIDESGMPKERFSAEFPKEGPSILRIQQVVRGDSAAYFCASSQGRDQPQHFGDGTRLSIL.

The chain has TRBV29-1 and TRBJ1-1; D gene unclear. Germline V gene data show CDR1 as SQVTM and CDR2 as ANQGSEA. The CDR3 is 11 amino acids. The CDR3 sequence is CYFDGPTEAFF. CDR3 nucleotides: TGCTATTTTGACGGGCCCACTGAAGCTTTCTTT.

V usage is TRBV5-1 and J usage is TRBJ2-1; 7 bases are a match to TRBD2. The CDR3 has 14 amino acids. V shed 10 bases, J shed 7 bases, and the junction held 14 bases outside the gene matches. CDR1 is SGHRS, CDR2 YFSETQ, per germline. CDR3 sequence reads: CAASREAAPNEQFF. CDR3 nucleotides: TGCGCCGCCTCCCGGGAGGCTGCCCCTAATGAGCAGTTCTTC.

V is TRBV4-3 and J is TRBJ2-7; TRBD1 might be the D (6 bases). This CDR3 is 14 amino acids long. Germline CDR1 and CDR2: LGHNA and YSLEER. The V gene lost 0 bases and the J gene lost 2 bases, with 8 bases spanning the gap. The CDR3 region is CASSQDRGTYEQYF. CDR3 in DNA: TGCGCCAGCAGCCAAGACAGGGGCACCTACGAGCAGTACTTC.

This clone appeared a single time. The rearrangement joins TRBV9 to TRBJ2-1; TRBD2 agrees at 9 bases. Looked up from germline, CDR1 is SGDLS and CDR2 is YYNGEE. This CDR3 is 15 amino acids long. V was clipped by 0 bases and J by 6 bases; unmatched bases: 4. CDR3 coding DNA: TGTGCCAGCAGCGTAGATCTAGCGGGATTCAATGAGCAGTTCTTC. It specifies CASSVDLAGFNEQFF. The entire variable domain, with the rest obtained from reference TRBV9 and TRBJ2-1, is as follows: DSGVTQTPKHLITATGQRVTLRCSPRSGDLSVYWYQQSLDQGLQFLIQYYNGEERAKGNILERFSAQQFPDLHSELNLSSLELGDSALYFCASSVDLAGFNEQFFGPGTRLTVL.

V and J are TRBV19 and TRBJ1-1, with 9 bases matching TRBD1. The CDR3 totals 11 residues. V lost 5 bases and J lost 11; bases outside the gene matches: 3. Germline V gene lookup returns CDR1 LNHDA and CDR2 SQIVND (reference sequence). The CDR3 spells CASSWTGAAFF. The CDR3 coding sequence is TGTGCCAGTAGTTGGACAGGGGCGGCTTTCTTT. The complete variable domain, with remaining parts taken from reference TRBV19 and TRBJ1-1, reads DGGITQSPKYLFRKEGQNVTLSCEQNLNHDAMYWYRQDPGQGLRLIYYSQIVNDFQKGDIAEGYSVSREKKESFPLTVTSAQKNPTAFYLCASSWTGAAFFGQGTRLTVV.

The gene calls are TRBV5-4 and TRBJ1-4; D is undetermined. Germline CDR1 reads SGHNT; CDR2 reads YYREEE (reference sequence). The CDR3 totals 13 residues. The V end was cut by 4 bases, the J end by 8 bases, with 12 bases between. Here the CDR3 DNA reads TGTGCCAGCAGCCCGGGATTCAGAGAAAAACTGTTTTTT. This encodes CASSPGFREKLFF.

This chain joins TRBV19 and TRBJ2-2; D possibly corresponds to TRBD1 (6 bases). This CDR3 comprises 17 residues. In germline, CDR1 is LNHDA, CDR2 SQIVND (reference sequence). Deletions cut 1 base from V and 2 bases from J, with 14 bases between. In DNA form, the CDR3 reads TGTGCCAGTAGTATAGGCAGGGGCCAGCATAACACCGGGGAGCTGTTTTTT. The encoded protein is CASSIGRGQHNTGELFF.

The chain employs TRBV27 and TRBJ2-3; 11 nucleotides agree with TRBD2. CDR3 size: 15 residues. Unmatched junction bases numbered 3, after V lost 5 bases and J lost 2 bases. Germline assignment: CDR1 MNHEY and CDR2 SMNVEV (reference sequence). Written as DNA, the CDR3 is TGTGCCAGCAGTAGACTAGCGGGAAACACAGATACGCAGTATTTT. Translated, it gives CASSRLAGNTDTQYF.

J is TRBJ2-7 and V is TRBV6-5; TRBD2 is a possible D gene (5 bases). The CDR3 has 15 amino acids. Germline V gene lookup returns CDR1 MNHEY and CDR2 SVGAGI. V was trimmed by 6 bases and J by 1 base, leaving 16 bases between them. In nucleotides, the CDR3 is TGTGCCAGCAGGGAGGTTGGAGGCCTATCCTACGAGCAGTACTTC. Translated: CASREVGGLSYEQYF.

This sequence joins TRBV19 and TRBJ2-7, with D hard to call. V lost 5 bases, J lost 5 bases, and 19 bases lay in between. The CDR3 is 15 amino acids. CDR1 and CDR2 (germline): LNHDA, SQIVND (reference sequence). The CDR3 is CASSPRVIGPDEQYF. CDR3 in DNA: TGTGCCAGTAGTCCCCGGGTCATCGGCCCAGACGAGCAGTACTTC.

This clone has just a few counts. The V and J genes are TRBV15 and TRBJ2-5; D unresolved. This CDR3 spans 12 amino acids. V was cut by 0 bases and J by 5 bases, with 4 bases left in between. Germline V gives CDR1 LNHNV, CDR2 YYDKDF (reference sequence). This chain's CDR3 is CATSRDSETQYF. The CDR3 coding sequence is TGTGCCACCAGCAGAGATTCCGAGACCCAGTACTTC.

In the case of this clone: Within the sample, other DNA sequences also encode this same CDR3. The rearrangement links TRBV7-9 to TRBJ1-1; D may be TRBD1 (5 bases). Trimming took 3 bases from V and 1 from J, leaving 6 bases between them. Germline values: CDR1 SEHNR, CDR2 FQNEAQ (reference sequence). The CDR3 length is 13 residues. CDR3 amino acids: CASSLQGNTEAFF. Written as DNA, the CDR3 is TGTGCCAGCAGCTTGCAGGGGAACACTGAAGCTTTCTTT.

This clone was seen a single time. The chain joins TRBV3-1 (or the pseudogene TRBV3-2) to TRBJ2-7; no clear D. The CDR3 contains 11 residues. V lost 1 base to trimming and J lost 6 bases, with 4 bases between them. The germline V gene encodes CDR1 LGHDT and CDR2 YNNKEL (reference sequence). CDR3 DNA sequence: TGTGCCAGCAGCCAAGGTCTCGAGCAGTACTTC. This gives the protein CASSQGLEQYF.

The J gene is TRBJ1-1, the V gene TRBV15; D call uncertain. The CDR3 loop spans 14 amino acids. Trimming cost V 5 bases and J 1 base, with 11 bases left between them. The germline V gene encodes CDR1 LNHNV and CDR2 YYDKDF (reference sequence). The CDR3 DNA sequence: TGTGCCACCAGCCTCTCCCACGAGAACACTGAAGCTTTCTTT. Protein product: CATSLSHENTEAFF.

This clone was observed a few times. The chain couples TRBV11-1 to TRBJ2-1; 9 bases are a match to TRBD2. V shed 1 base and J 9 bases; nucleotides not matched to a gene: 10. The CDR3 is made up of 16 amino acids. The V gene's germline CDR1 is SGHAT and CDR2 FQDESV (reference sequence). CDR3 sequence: CASSLGLAAIGSEQFF. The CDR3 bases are TGTGCCAGCAGCTTAGGACTAGCGGCCATAGGCAGTGAGCAGTTCTTC.

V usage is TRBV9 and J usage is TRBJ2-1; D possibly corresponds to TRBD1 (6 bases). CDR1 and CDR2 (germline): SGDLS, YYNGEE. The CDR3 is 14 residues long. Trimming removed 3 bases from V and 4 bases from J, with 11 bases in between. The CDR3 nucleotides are TGTGCCAGCAGCGAAGGACAGTTTTACAATGAGCAGTTCTTC. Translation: CASSEGQFYNEQFF.

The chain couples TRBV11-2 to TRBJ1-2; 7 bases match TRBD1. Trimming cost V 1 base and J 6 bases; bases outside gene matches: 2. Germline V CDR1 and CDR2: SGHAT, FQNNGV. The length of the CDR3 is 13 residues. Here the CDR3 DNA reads TGTGCCAGCAGCTTAGTAACAGGGGATGGCTACACCTTC. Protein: CASSLVTGDGYTF.

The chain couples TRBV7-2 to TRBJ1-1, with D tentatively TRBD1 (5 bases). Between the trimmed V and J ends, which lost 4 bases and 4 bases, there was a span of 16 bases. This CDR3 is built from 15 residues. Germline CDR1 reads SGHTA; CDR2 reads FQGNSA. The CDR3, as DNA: TGTGCCAGCAGCTCCCTCGGGGCAGGGATCACTGAAGCTTTCTTT. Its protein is CASSSLGAGITEAFF.

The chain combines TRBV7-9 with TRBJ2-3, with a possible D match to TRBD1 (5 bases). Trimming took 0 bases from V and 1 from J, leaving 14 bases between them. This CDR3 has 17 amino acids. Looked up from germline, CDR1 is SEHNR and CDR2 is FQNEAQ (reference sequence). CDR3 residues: CASSLAGSRGGTDTQYF. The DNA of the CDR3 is TGTGCCAGCAGCTTAGCGGGGTCTAGGGGCGGCACAGATACGCAGTATTTT.